This T cell receptor beta chain was captured by sequencing in a study of early stage breast cancer tumors. Germline values: CDR1 MDHEN, CDR2 SYDVKM. The germline V and J ends were trimmed by 3 bases and 3 bases, with 15 bases remaining between them. The CDR3 consists of 16 residues. In its sample, this clone was seen a few times. Produced via immunoSEQ multiplex PCR; TCRdb's table is partial and in-frame only. The table includes around 9,800 clones, over 70% detected once. The sequencing input was breast tumor tissue. This sequence originates from a person aged 65-85 years with breast cancer. This chain links TRBV28 with TRBJ1-5; D is possibly TRBD1 (6 bases). The CDR3 bases are TGTGCCAGCAGTTTTATCAGGGGCCTCCACAATCAGCCCCAGCATTTT. This translates into CASSFIRGLHNQPQHF. Full variable domain (remainder filled in from reference TRBV28 and TRBJ1-5): DVKVTQSSRYLVKRTGEKVFLECVQDMDHENMFWYRQDPGLGLRLIYFSYDVKMKEKGDIPEGYSVSREKKERFSLILESASTNQTSMYLCASSFIRGLHNQPQHFGDGTRLSIL.